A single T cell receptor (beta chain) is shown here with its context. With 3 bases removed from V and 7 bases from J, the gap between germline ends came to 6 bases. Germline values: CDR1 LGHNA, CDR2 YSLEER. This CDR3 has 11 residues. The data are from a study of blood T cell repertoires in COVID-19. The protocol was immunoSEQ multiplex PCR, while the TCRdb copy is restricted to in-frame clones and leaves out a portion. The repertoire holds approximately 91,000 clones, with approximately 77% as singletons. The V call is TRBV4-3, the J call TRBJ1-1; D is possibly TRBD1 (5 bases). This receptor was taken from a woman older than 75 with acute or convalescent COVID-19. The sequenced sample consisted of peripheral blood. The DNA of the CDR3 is TGCGCCAGCAGCCACGGGGGTGAAGCTTTCTTT. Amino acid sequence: CASSHGGEAFF.